The clone carrying this TCR beta chain was detected only a few times. What it recognizes is unknown. CDR3 length: 18 residues. Germline V gene data show CDR1 as SGHTA and CDR2 as FQGNSA. Trimming took off 1 base at V and 2 bases at J, with 15 bases between the two ends. The data derive from a study of T cells after yellow fever vaccination. Study details: Preparing low-cell-number fractions relied on SMART-Seq v4 Ultra Low Input.

Study outcomes and limitations: Compared with primary, the secondary response was weaker and peaked at day 5, not 15. Subsequent to the booster, the majority of primary-vaccination clones reappeared (approximately 95% CD4, around 85% CD8).

Template switching with 5'RACE generated the TCR cDNA and added a universal primer site and UMIs. TCRdb redid the calling of the 5' RACE reads with MiXCR, one entry per CDR3 protein. Here the sample spans just over 250,000 distinct CDR3 sequences, roughly 5.6% being singletons. This sample comprised CD4+ T cells sorted from PBMCs, obtained on the day of the yellow fever booster vaccination. The source is a young man who received the YFV17D yellow fever vaccine. The chain uses TRBV7-2 and TRBJ2-6; D gene unclear. The CDR3, as DNA: TGTGCCAGCAGCTTAGGGGCGTTAGCTAGTGCTGGGGCCAACGTCCTGACTTTC. Translated: CASSLGALASAGANVLTF.